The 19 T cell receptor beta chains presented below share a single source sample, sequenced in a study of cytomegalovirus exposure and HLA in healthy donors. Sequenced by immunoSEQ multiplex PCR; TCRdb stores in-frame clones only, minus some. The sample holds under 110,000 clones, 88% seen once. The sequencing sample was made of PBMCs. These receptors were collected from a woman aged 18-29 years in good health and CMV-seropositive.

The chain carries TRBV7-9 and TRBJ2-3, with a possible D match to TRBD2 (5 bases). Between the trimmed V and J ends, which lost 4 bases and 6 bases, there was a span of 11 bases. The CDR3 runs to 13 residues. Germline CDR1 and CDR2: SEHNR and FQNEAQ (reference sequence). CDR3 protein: CASSSPPGDTQYF. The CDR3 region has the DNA TGTGCCAGCAGCTCGCCCCCGGGGGATACGCAGTATTTT.

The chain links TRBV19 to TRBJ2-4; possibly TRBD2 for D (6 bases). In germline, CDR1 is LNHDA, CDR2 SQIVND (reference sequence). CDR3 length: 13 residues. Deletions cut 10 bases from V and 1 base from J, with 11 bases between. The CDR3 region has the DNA TGTGCCACGGGTGGGGGGGCCAAAAACATTCAGTACTTC. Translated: CATGGGAKNIQYF. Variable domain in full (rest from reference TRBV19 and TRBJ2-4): DGGITQSPKYLFRKEGQNVTLSCEQNLNHDAMYWYRQDPGQGLRLIYYSQIVNDFQKGDIAEGYSVSREKKESFPLTVTSAQKNPTAFYLCATGGGAKNIQYFGAGTRLSVL.

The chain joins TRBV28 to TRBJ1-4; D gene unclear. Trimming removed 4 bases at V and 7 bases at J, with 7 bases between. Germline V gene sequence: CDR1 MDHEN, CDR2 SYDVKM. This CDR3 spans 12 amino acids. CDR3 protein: CASSYSGEKLFF. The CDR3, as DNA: TGTGCCAGCAGTTACTCAGGTGAAAAACTGTTTTTT.

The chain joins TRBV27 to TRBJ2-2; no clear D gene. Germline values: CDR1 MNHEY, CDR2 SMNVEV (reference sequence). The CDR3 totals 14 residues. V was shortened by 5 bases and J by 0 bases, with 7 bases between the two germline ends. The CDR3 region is CASSTHTNTGELFF. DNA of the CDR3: TGTGCCAGCAGTACCCACACGAACACCGGGGAGCTGTTTTTT.

Written as DNA, the CDR3 is TGTGCCAGCAGCAGCACTCTTTCGCCTAATGAAAAACTGTTTTTT. It codes for CASSSTLSPNEKLFF. The chain is built from TRBV5-6 and TRBJ1-4; D gene ambiguous. V was shortened by 4 bases and J by 3 bases, with 13 bases between the two germline ends. The CDR3 is 15 residues long. The V gene's germline CDR1 is SGHDT and CDR2 YYEEEE.

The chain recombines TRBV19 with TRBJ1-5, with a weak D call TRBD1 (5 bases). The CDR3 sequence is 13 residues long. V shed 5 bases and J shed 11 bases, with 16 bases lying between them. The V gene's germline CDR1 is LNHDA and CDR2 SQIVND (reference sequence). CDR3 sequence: CASSVGAEGAQHF. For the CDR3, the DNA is TGTGCCAGTAGTGTAGGGGCGGAAGGGGCCCAGCATTTT.

The CDR3 reads CASSLKGGTSGVREQYF. In DNA form, the CDR3 reads TGTGCCAGCAGCTTAAAAGGGGGGACTAGCGGGGTTCGCGAGCAGTACTTC. The chain couples TRBV7-8 to TRBJ2-7; TRBD2 aligns across 13 bases. V shed 2 bases and J 6 bases; nucleotides not matched to a gene: 10. The CDR3 contains 17 residues. The germline V gene encodes CDR1 SGHVS and CDR2 FQNEAQ.

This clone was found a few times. CDR3 bases: TGCAGTGCCGGGACTCTAGCTTTCTTT. It codes for CSAGTLAFF. The chain is built from TRBV20-1 and TRBJ1-1; TRBD1 is a possible D gene (5 bases). This CDR3 has 9 residues. With 6 bases removed from V and 10 bases from J, the gap between germline ends came to 9 bases. Germline V CDR1 and CDR2: DFQATT, SNEGSKA (reference sequence).

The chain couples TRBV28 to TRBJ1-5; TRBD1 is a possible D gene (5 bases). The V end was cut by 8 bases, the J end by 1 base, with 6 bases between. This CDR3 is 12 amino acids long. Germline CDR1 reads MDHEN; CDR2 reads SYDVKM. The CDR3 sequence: CASRQSNQPQHF. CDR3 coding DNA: TGTGCCAGCCGACAGAGCAATCAGCCCCAGCATTTT.

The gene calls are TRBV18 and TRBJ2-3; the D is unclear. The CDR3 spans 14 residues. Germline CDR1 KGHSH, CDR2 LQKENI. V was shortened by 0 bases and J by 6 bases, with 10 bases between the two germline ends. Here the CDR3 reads CASSPPINWDTQYF. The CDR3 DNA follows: TGTGCCAGCTCACCACCGATCAACTGGGATACGCAGTATTTT.

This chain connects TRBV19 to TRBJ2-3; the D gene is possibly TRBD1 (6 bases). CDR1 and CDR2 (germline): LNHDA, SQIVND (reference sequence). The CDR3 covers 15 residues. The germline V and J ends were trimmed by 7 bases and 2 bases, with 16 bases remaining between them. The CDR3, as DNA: TGTGCCAGTACAGGCTGGGGGCGGAACACAGATACGCAGTATTTT. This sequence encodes CASTGWGRNTDTQYF.

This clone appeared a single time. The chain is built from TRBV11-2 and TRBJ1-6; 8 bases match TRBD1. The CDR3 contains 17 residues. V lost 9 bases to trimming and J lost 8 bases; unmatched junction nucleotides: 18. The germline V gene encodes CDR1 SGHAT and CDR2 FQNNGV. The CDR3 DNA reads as TGTGCCAGTCAAGACCCAGGGGCAGGGGGCTTGTATTCACCCCTCCACTTT. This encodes CASQDPGAGGLYSPLHF.

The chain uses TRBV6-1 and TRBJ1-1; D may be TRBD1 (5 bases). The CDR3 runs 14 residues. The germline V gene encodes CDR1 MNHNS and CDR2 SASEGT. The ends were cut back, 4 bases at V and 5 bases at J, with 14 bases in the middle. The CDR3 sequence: CASSARQGTTEAFF. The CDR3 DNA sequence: TGTGCCAGCAGTGCGCGCCAGGGTACGACTGAAGCTTTCTTT.

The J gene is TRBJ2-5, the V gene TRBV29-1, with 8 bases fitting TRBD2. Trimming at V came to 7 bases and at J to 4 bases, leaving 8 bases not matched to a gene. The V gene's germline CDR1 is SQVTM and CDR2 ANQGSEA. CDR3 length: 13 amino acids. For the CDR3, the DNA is TGCAGCGGCGAGACTAGCGAGTTAGAGACCCAGTACTTC. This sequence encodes CSGETSELETQYF.

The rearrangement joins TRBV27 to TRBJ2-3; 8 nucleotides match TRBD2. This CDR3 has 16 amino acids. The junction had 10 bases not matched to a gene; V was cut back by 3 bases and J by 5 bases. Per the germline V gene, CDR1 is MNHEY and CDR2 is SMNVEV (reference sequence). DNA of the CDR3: TGTGCCAGCAGTTTGAGAGCCGGGGGGGCACGAGATACGCAGTATTTT. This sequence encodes CASSLRAGGARDTQYF.

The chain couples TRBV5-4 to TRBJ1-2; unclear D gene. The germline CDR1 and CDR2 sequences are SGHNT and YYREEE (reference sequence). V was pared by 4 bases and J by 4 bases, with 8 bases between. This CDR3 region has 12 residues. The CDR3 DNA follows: TGTGCCAGCAGCCAAGGAGTCTATGGCTACACCTTC. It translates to CASSQGVYGYTF.

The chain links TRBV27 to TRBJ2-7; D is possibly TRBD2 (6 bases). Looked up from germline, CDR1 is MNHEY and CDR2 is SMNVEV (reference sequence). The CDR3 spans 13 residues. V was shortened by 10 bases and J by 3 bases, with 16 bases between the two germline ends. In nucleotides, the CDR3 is TGTGCCACCAGACGCGGACTACTCTACGAGCAGTACGTC. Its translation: CATRRGLLYEQYV.

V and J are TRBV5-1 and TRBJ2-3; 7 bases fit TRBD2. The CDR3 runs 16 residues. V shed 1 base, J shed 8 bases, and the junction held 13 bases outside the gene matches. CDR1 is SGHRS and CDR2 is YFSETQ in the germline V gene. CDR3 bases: TGCGCCAGCAGCTTGACCGGACTAGTGGTGAGCCCTACGCAGTATTTT. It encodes CASSLTGLVVSPTQYF. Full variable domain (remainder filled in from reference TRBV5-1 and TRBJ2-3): KAGVTQTPRYLIKTRGQQVTLSCSPISGHRSVSWYQQTPGQGLQFLFEYFSETQRNKGNFPGRFSGRQFSNSRSEMNVSTLELGDSALYLCASSLTGLVVSPTQYFGPGTRLTVL.

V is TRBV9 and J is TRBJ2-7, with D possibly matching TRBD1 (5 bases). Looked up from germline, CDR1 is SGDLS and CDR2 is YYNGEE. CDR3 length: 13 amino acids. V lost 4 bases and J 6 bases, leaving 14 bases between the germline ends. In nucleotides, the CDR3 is TGTGCCAGCAGCCCCAAGGACATGTTCGAGCAGTACTTC. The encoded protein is CASSPKDMFEQYF.